The 30 T cell receptor beta chains listed next were all sequenced from one sample in a study of T-cell reconstitution after alpha-beta-depleted transplantation in children. The library targeted TCRbeta and was prepared with unique molecular identifiers. TCRdb reprocessed the PCR reads via MiXCR and lists one record per CDR3 protein. The table has some 200,000 distinct CDR3 sequences, 7% to 9% seen once. Sequenced here: PBMCs, mostly from graft donor cells, sampled 360 days after TCRalphabeta/CD19-depleted stem cell transplant. The source is a male patient aged 2 to 9 who had a stem cell transplant for acute myeloid leukemia, so the T cells may come from the graft donor.

This clonotype was observed a few times. V is TRBV20-1 and J is TRBJ2-1; no clear D. With 4 bases removed from V and 10 bases from J, the gap between germline ends came to 8 bases. Germline V lookup: CDR1 DFQATT, CDR2 SNEGSKA (reference sequence). CDR3 length: 10 amino acids. Here the CDR3 reads CSAKTVEQFF. In DNA form, the CDR3 reads TGCAGTGCTAAAACGGTAGAGCAGTTCTTC.

This clonotype was counted ten times or more. V is TRBV3-1 and J is TRBJ2-4; TRBD1 matches at 10 bases. V dropped 0 bases and J dropped 5; count of bases not matched to a gene: 7. The CDR3 totals 17 residues. The germline V gene has CDR1 LGHDT and CDR2 YNNKEL (reference sequence). The CDR3 protein is CASSQDHGTGAQNIQYF. DNA for the CDR3: TGTGCCAGCAGCCAAGATCACGGGACAGGGGCCCAAAACATTCAGTACTTC.

This clonotype has ten or more counts. The chain couples TRBV25-1 to TRBJ2-2; a weak D match, TRBD1 (6 bases). The germline CDR1 and CDR2 sequences are MGHDK and SYGVNS. The V gene lost 4 bases and the J gene lost 0 bases, with 6 bases spanning the gap. The CDR3 totals 14 residues. CDR3 sequence reads: CASSGQANTGELFF. The CDR3, as DNA: TGTGCCAGCAGTGGACAGGCGAACACCGGGGAGCTGTTTTTT.

The table lists this clonotype with many counts. The rearrangement joins TRBV3-1 to TRBJ2-1, with D perhaps matching TRBD2 (6 bases). Germline V gene data show CDR1 as LGHDT and CDR2 as YNNKEL (reference sequence). V dropped 4 bases and J dropped 9 bases, with 16 bases sitting between them. This CDR3 is built from 14 residues. The CDR3 region is CASSRSGERTEQFF. In DNA form, the CDR3 reads TGTGCCAGCAGCCGGTCGGGGGAAAGGACTGAGCAGTTCTTC.

This clonotype was observed at least ten times. V gene TRBV29-1 combines with J gene TRBJ2-4; D remains unclear. Trimming removed 1 base from V and 0 bases from J, with 4 bases in between. Germline CDR1 reads SQVTM; CDR2 reads ANQGSEA. The CDR3 is made up of 13 amino acids. The CDR3 reads CSVEGGAKNIQYF. The CDR3, as DNA: TGCAGCGTTGAAGGAGGAGCCAAAAACATTCAGTACTTC.

In its sample, this clonotype was seen a few times. The chain carries TRBV12-3 or TRBV12-4 and TRBJ2-1, with D possibly being TRBD1 (6 bases). Trimming shortened V by 4 bases and J by 6 bases, and 19 bases separated the two germline ends. This CDR3 spans 16 amino acids. For the CDR3, the DNA is TGTGCCAGCAGTTGGAGGTGGGGGCCACCCCCCAATGAGCAGTTCTTC. It translates to CASSWRWGPPPNEQFF.

This clonotype has ten or more counts. DNA of the CDR3: TGCGCCAGCAGCTTGGATCTTTCGAACACCGGGGAGCTGTTTTTT. Translation gives CASSLDLSNTGELFF. J is TRBJ2-2 and V is TRBV5-1; D gene unclear. The CDR3 sequence is 15 residues long. CDR1 SGHRS and CDR2 YFSETQ come from the germline V gene. V lost 0 bases and J 0 bases, leaving 6 bases between the germline ends.

This clonotype was observed many times. This chain connects TRBV4-1 to TRBJ1-3; a weak D match, TRBD1 (5 bases). Germline V gene data show CDR1 as MGHRA and CDR2 as YSYEKL. The length of the CDR3 is 17 residues. The germline V and J ends were trimmed by 0 bases and 1 base, with 13 bases remaining between them. DNA for the CDR3: TGCGCCAGCAGCCAAGATACTCAGGGTCATTCTGGAAACACCATATATTTT. The encoded protein is CASSQDTQGHSGNTIYF.

In its sample, this clonotype was seen a few times. The J gene is TRBJ2-7, the V gene TRBV18; D remains unclear. The CDR3 has 14 amino acids. The germline gives CDR1 KGHSH, CDR2 LQKENI. The V end was cut by 1 base, the J end by 2 bases, with 9 bases between. CDR3 protein: CASSPQLGTYEQYV. In DNA, the CDR3 is TGTGCCAGCTCACCACAACTCGGAACCTACGAGCAGTACGTC.

V and J are TRBV12-3 or TRBV12-4 and TRBJ2-1; D gene unclear. V dropped 8 bases and J dropped 0 bases, with 8 bases sitting between them. The CDR3 sequence is 13 residues long. CDR3 sequence (DNA): TGTGCCAGCCAACCGGGCTCCTACAATGAGCAGTTCTTC. Amino acids: CASQPGSYNEQFF.

This clonotype was counted a few times. The rearrangement links TRBV20-1 to TRBJ2-3; D is perhaps TRBD1 or TRBD2 (5 bases each). The CDR3 is 15 residues long. Per germline, CDR1 DFQATT and CDR2 SNEGSKA (reference sequence). Trimming cost V 1 base and J 2 bases, with 13 bases left between them. Here the CDR3 reads CSARGTRGFTDTQYF. Written as DNA, the CDR3 is TGCAGTGCTAGAGGGACGAGGGGATTCACAGATACGCAGTATTTT.

This clonotype was observed many times. The chain carries TRBV10-3 and TRBJ2-2; tentative D call: TRBD1 (6 bases). The V end was cut by 4 bases, the J end by 6 bases, with 12 bases between. Germline V gene data show CDR1 as ENHRY and CDR2 as SYGVKD. CDR3 size: 14 residues. In nucleotides, the CDR3 is TGTGCCATCAGTGGGGCAAGGACAGCCGGGGAGCTGTTTTTT. Translated, it gives CAISGARTAGELFF.

V gene TRBV20-1 combines with J gene TRBJ2-1; the D gene is possibly TRBD2 (6 bases). Germline CDR1 is DFQATT and CDR2 is SNEGSKA (reference sequence). V was cut by 5 bases and J by 7 bases, with 12 bases left in between. CDR3 size: 12 residues. The CDR3 region has the DNA TGCAGTGCTTTCCGGGAGAATAATGAGCAGTTCTTC. It codes for CSAFRENNEQFF.

This clonotype was seen many times. The V call is TRBV2, the J call TRBJ2-1; unclear D gene. This CDR3 contains 13 residues. The V and J ends lost 8 bases and 4 bases respectively, with 12 bases between them. Germline-derived CDR1 and CDR2 are SNHLY and FYNNEI. This CDR3 reads CASCLVAYNEQFF. In nucleotides, the CDR3 is TGTGCCAGCTGTCTAGTTGCTTACAATGAGCAGTTCTTC.

This clonotype was detected many times. The chain recombines TRBV7-9 with TRBJ2-5; D perhaps matches TRBD1 (6 bases). This CDR3 is 15 amino acids long. CDR1 and CDR2 from the germline V gene are SEHNR and FQNEAQ (reference sequence). V lost 6 bases to trimming and J lost 2 bases, with 16 bases between them. CDR3 protein: CASSRSGTSQETQYF. DNA of the CDR3: TGTGCCAGCAGTCGCTCCGGGACAAGTCAAGAGACCCAGTACTTC.

The V gene is TRBV12-3 or TRBV12-4, the J gene TRBJ2-5; D gene unclear. Trimming took 8 bases from V and 5 from J, leaving 15 bases between them. The CDR3 has 13 residues. The CDR3 reads CASRFPGVETQYF. The CDR3, as DNA: TGTGCCAGCCGCTTCCCTGGGGTTGAGACCCAGTACTTC.

This clonotype was detected ten times or more. This chain links TRBV5-4 with TRBJ2-1; 10 nucleotides align to TRBD2. Germline V gene data show CDR1 as SGHNT and CDR2 as YYREEE (reference sequence). V shed 0 bases and J 5 bases; nucleotides not matched to a gene: 2. The CDR3 loop spans 15 amino acids. CDR3: CASSLGGLANNEQFF. CDR3 coding DNA: TGTGCCAGCAGCTTGGGGGGACTAGCGAACAATGAGCAGTTCTTC.

The chain is built from TRBV7-9 and TRBJ1-1; D remains unclear. The CDR3 loop spans 14 amino acids. V gave up 4 bases and J gave up 1 base, with 10 bases separating them. Germline values: CDR1 SEHNR, CDR2 FQNEAQ (reference sequence). The CDR3 DNA reads as TGTGCCAGCAGCTGGCGAGGGCAGAACACTGAAGCTTTCTTT. Translation gives CASSWRGQNTEAFF.

This clonotype was recorded at least ten times. The J gene is TRBJ2-2, the V gene TRBV20-1; no firm D call. Trimming left V 2 bases short and J 3 bases short, with 13 bases between. Germline-derived CDR1 and CDR2 are DFQATT and SNEGSKA (reference sequence). The CDR3 spans 15 residues. The CDR3 nucleotides are TGCAGTGCTAGACTTTTGCAAGAGGACACCGGGGAGCTGTTTTTT. Translating gives CSARLLQEDTGELFF.

Note on this clonotype: A much larger clonotype is one base distant, so this may be a read error. This rearrangement joins TRBV12-3 or TRBV12-4 to TRBJ2-3; the D is unclear. The J call is uncertain, as TRBJ1-5 better fits the DNA end. This CDR3 spans 12 amino acids. The CDR3: CASRRSTDTQHF. CDR3 nucleotides: TGTGCCAGCAGAAGAAGCACAGATACGCAGCATTTT.

This clonotype was counted between two and nine times. The chain combines TRBV5-1 with TRBJ1-2; D gene ambiguous. Germline V gene lookup returns CDR1 SGHRS and CDR2 YFSETQ. Between the trimmed V and J ends, which lost 2 bases and 3 bases, there was a span of 11 bases. The CDR3 is 14 amino acids. CDR3 DNA: TGCGCCAGCAGCTTCGGAGGGATCGACTATGGCTACACCTTC. This translates into CASSFGGIDYGYTF.

This clonotype was seen more than once but under ten times. The V and J genes are TRBV4-3 and TRBJ1-2, with D tentatively TRBD1 (5 bases). V lost 0 bases and J 6 bases, leaving 11 bases between the germline ends. Germline lookup yields CDR1 LGHNA and CDR2 YSLEER. The CDR3 is 14 amino acids. DNA for the CDR3: TGCGCCAGCAGCCAAGATTGGGGGACGGATGGCTACACCTTC. Translation: CASSQDWGTDGYTF.

In its sample, this clonotype was seen many times. The J gene is TRBJ2-3, the V gene TRBV20-1; D remains unclear. The CDR3 length is 14 residues. Germline CDR1 and CDR2: DFQATT and SNEGSKA (reference sequence). Trimming cost V 3 bases and J 2 bases, with 12 bases left between them. The CDR3 sequence is CSASGLAVTDTQYF. The CDR3 DNA sequence: TGCAGTGCTAGCGGGTTGGCAGTCACAGATACGCAGTATTTT.

The gene calls are TRBV4-2 and TRBJ2-1; 11 bases are shared with TRBD2. The CDR3 spans 19 residues. CDR1 LGHNA and CDR2 YNFKEQ come from the germline V gene. Trimming at V came to 4 bases and at J to 6 bases, leaving 17 bases not matched to a gene. The CDR3 is CASSRTGLAVPEGINEQFF. In nucleotides, the CDR3 is TGTGCCAGCAGCCGAACGGGACTAGCGGTCCCGGAGGGAATCAATGAGCAGTTCTTC.

This clonotype was picked up many times. V is TRBV4-3 and J is TRBJ2-1; D is uncertain. Trimming removed 0 bases at V and 5 bases at J, with 14 bases between. CDR1 and CDR2 (germline): LGHNA, YSLEER. The CDR3 is made up of 16 amino acids. Here the CDR3 reads CASSQELRALHNEQFF. CDR3 in DNA: TGCGCCAGCAGCCAAGAGCTCCGGGCTCTGCACAATGAGCAGTTCTTC.

The genes are TRBV7-2 and TRBJ2-1, with D maybe TRBD2 (5 bases). This CDR3 region has 15 residues. CDR1 SGHTA and CDR2 FQGNSA come from the germline V gene. Deletions cut 3 bases from V and 3 bases from J, with 12 bases between. The CDR3 region has the DNA TGTGCCAGCAGCTTGAGGACTGCAGTCTACAATGAGCAGTTCTTC. Encoded protein: CASSLRTAVYNEQFF.

This clonotype was picked up many times. The chain is built from TRBV7-9 and TRBJ2-7; tentatively, D is TRBD1 (5 bases). Trimming removed 5 bases from V and 0 bases from J, with 11 bases in between. The V gene's germline CDR1 is SEHNR and CDR2 FQNEAQ (reference sequence). CDR3 length equals 14 residues. The CDR3: CASSPRQFSYEQYF. In DNA, the CDR3 is TGTGCCAGCAGCCCCCGACAGTTCTCCTACGAGCAGTACTTC.

This clonotype was seen many times. The chain links TRBV5-1 to TRBJ2-1; D is possibly TRBD2 (6 bases). Germline V gene sequence: CDR1 SGHRS, CDR2 YFSETQ. The CDR3 consists of 15 residues. Trimming pared 1 base from V and 4 bases from J, leaving 12 bases between. The CDR3 bases are TGCGCCAGCAGCTTGAAGGAGGGGCTTTACAATGAGCAGTTCTTC. This codes for CASSLKEGLYNEQFF.

This chain joins TRBV5-1 and TRBJ2-2; weak D call: TRBD2 (7 bases). The CDR3 is 16 amino acids. The germline V and J ends were trimmed by 4 bases and 7 bases, with 20 bases remaining between them. From germline, CDR1 is SGHRS and CDR2 YFSETQ. Written as DNA, the CDR3 is TGCGCCAGCAGCCCCTCCGGCGGGGGCACAGGCGGGGAGCTGTTTTTT. It codes for CASSPSGGGTGGELFF.

This clonotype occurred many times. V is TRBV9 and J is TRBJ2-4; D uncertain. The CDR3 has 15 amino acids. Trimming took 2 bases from V and 11 from J, leaving 20 bases between them. Germline CDR1 is SGDLS and CDR2 is YYNGEE. The CDR3 sequence is CASSVGSDMGNVQYF. The CDR3 bases are TGTGCCAGCAGCGTCGGCTCCGACATGGGGAATGTTCAGTACTTC.